This T cell receptor beta chain emerged from a study of CD8 T cells in ankylosing spondylitis. In TCRdb, the 5' RACE reads were re-called with MiXCR into one record per CDR3 protein. In the table there are fewer than 50,000 distinct CDR3 sequences, approximately 10% of which are singletons. Study-level points and caveats: Significant enrichment of disease-linked clones was reported in matched ankylosing spondylitis synovial fluid. What appeared characteristic of ankylosing spondylitis blood was a TCR beta motif of eight highly homologous variants.

Germline assignment: CDR1 KGHDR and CDR2 SFDVKD. The ends lost 5 bases at V and 2 bases at J; junction bases unmatched: 5. This CDR3 has 15 residues. For this clonotype: Antigen specificity is unknown.

The V call is TRBV24-1, the J call TRBJ2-3; 8 nucleotides align to TRBD1. The TCR originated in a male donor with ankylosing spondylitis or in good health (not recorded which). Sequenced material: blood, either unsorted or a sorted T cell fraction (not recorded which). The CDR3 protein is CATSGGQGVTDTQYF. In DNA form, the CDR3 reads TGTGCCACCAGTGGTGGACAGGGCGTCACAGATACGCAGTATTTT.